Sequencing of this T cell receptor (beta chain) was carried out in a study of blood T cell repertoires in COVID-19. Study in general: Researchers got acute and convalescent COVID-19 samples from the United States, Italy and Spain. In each case, the material was cDNA or gDNA derived from T cells, B-cell-depleted T cells, or PBMCs.

This CDR3 has 14 amino acids. CDR1 and CDR2 (germline): MNHEY, SVGAGI. With 8 bases removed from V and 10 bases from J, the gap between germline ends came to 18 bases. Authors' processing steps: Reference gene primer amplification yielded estimated nucleated cell counts. The method was immunoSEQ multiplex PCR; TCRdb's version includes in-frame clones alone and lacks a portion of them. D and trimming come from the DNA, and the V and J calls and clone size come from that table. Of some 250,000 clones in the sample, around 86% are singletons; the top ten hold just over 3%. The sample taken for sequencing was peripheral blood. The rearrangement joins TRBV6-5 to TRBJ1-6; D is unclear. This sequence originates from a woman in her 30s who had recovered from COVID-19. CDR3 bases: TGTGCCAGCCACAGAGATTCGACGGGATCACCCCTCCACTTT. Amino acids: CASHRDSTGSPLHF.